This T cell receptor (beta chain) emerged from a study of T-cell memory formation after mild COVID-19. 5'RACE, which relied on constant-segment primers, yielded TCR alpha and TCR beta cDNA libraries carrying sample barcodes and UMIs. MiXCR, run by TCRdb on the 5' RACE reads, gives a single entry per CDR3 protein. This table has 25,000 to 35,000 distinct CDR3 sequences, roughly 12% appearing once. Ten or more counts support this clonotype. Its antigen is undetermined. This CDR3 comprises 13 residues. CDR1 and CDR2 from the germline V gene are SGHTA and FQGNSA. The V end was cut by 2 bases, the J end by 2 bases, with 7 bases between. Findings and caveats of the study: Shrinking CD4+ clones were chiefly CM and EM; CD8+ ones were chiefly EMRA.

The TCR originated in an adult woman who had mild COVID-19 (a few samples of this study predate the infection). Cell type and time point are not known. V is TRBV7-2 and J is TRBJ2-7; D might be TRBD2 (6 bases). Source material: PBMCs or a T cell subset sorted from them (not recorded which). The chain's CDR3 is CASSLLAAYEQYF. As DNA, the CDR3 is TGTGCCAGCAGCTTATTAGCGGCCTACGAGCAGTACTTC.